These 4 T cell receptor beta chains originate from one sample sequenced in a study of T cells in Graves' hyperthyroidism and ophthalmopathy. Amplified TCR beta CDR3 regions came from RNA transcripts. The HTBI primer set was used in a first-round RT-PCR of the TCR CDR3. One entry per CDR3 protein results from TCRdb running MiXCR on the multiplex PCR reads. The sample records hundreds of thousands of distinct CDR3 sequences, 14% being singletons. The sample taken for sequencing was blood. Source of these receptors: a woman under 30 with Graves' hyperthyroidism.

A remark on this clonotype: A read error may account for a junction end that differs from germline. This chain joins TRBV29-1 and TRBJ2-7, with D tentatively TRBD1 (6 bases). CDR1 SQVTM and CDR2 ANQGSEA come from the germline V gene. There are 12 residues in the CDR3. CDR3: CSAEDRTYEQYF. Written as DNA, the CDR3 is TGCAGCGCTGAAGACAGGACTTACGAGCAGTACTTC.

There are a few counts of this clonotype. CDR3 coding DNA: TGTGCCAGCAAAGGGACAGGGAGGGTTGGCTACACCTTC. It specifies CASKGTGRVGYTF. This chain uses TRBV9 with TRBJ1-2, with TRBD1 matching over 9 bases. This CDR3 is 13 amino acids long. Germline assignment: CDR1 SGDLS and CDR2 YYNGEE. Trimming removed 6 bases from V and 7 bases from J; junction bases left unmatched: 7.

Many counts were recorded for this clonotype. The J gene is TRBJ2-2, the V gene TRBV30; no clear D gene. The CDR3 is 11 residues long. The germline V and J ends were trimmed by 1 base and 5 bases, with 2 bases remaining between them. Germline loops: CDR1 GTSNPN, CDR2 SVGIG (reference sequence). The CDR3 DNA follows: TGTGCCTGGAGTGGTACCGGGGAGCTGTTTTTT. Translating it yields CAWSGTGELFF.

V usage is TRBV7-3 and J usage is TRBJ2-7; D may be TRBD1 or TRBD2 (6 bases each). The ends were cut back, 5 bases at V and 2 bases at J, with 16 bases in the middle. The CDR3 is made up of 15 amino acids. CDR1 and CDR2 from the germline V gene are SGHTA and FQGTGA. The CDR3 coding sequence is TGTGCCAGCAGCCCCGATCGGGGGCTAACCTACGAGCAGTACTTC. It specifies CASSPDRGLTYEQYF.